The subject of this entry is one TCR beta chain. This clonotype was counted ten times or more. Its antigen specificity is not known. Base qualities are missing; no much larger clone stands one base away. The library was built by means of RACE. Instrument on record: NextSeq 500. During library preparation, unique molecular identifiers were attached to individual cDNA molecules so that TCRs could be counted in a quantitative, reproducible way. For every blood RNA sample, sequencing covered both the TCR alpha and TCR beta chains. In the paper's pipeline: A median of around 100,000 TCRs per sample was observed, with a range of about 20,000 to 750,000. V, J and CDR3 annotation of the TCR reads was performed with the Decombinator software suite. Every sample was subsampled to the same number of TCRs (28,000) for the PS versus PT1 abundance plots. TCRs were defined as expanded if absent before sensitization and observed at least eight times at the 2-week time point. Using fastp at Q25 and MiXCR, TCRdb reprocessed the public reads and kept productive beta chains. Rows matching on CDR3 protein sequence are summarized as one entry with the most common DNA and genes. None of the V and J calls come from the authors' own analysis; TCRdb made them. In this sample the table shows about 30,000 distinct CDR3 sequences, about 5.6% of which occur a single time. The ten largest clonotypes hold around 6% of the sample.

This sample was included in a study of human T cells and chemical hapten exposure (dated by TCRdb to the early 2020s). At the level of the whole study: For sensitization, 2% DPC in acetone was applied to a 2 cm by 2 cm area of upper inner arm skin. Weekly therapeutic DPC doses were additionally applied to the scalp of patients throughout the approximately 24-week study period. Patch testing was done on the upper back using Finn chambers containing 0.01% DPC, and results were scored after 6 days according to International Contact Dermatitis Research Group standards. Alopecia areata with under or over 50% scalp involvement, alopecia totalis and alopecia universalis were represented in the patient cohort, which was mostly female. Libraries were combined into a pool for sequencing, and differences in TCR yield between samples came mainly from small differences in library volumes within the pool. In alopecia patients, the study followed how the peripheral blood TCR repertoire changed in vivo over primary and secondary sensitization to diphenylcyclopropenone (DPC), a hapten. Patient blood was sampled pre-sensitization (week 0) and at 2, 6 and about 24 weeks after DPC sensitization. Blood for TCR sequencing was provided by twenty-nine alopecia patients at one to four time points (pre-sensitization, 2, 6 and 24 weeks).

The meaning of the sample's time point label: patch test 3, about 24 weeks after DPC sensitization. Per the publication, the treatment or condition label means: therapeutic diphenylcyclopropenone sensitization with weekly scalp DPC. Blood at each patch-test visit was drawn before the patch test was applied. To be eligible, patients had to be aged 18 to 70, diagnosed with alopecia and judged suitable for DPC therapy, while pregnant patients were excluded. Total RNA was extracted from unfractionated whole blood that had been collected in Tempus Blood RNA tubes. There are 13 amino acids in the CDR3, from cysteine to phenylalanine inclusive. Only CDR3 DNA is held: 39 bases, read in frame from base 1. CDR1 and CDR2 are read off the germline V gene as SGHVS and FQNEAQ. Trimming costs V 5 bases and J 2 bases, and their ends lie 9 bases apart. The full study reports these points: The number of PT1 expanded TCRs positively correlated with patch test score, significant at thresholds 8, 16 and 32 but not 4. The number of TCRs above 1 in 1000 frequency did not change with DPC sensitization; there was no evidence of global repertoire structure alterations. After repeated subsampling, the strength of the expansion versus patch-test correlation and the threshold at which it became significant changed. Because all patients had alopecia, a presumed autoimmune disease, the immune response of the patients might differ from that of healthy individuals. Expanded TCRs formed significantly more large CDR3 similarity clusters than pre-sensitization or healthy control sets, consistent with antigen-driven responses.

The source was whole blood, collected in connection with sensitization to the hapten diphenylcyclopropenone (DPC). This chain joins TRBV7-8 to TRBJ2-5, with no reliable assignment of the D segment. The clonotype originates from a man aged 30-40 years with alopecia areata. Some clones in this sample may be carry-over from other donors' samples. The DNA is TGTGCCAGCAGCGGAGTAGGACAAGAGACCCAGTACTTC. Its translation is CASSGVGQETQYF. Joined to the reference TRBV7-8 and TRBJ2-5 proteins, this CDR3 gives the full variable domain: GAGVSQSPRYKVAKRGQDVALRCDPISGHVSLFWYQQALGQGPEFLTYFQNEAQLDKSGLPSDRFFAERPEGSVSTLKIQRTQQEDSAVYLCASSGVGQETQYFGPGTRLLVL.